These 24 T cell receptor beta chains were all obtained from the same sample, sequenced in a study of identical twins. One entry per CDR3 protein results from TCRdb running MiXCR on the 5' RACE reads. Here the sample spans 250,000 to 300,000 distinct CDR3 sequences, approximately 8.3% being singletons. This sample was shared with a second study, whose subject was yellow fever vaccine responses in identical twins.

Sequencing input: CD8+ T cells sorted from blood. The receptor set was obtained from a young woman in good health.

V and J are TRBV7-6 and TRBJ2-3, with 7 bases identical to TRBD2. V shed 6 bases and J 2 bases; nucleotides not matched to a gene: 8. Germline loops: CDR1 SGHVS, CDR2 FNYEAQ. This CDR3 region has 15 residues. The CDR3 spells CASRASGDPTDTQYF. CDR3 nucleotides: TGTGCCAGCAGGGCTAGCGGAGACCCCACAGATACGCAGTATTTT.

As to this clonotype: A clone one base away is much larger, so this may be a read error. The chain recombines TRBV7-9 with TRBJ2-3, with D perhaps TRBD1 or TRBD2 (5 bases each). Germline V gene lookup returns CDR1 SEHNR and CDR2 FQNEAQ (reference sequence). V was cut by 7 bases and J by 0 bases, with 11 bases left in between. The CDR3 totals 14 residues. The CDR3 sequence is CASTSWDSTDTQYF. In nucleotides, the CDR3 is TGTGCCAGCACATCATGGGACAGCACAGATACGCAGTATTTT.

The rearrangement joins TRBV20-1 to TRBJ2-7; the D is unclear. V gave up 6 bases and J gave up 3 bases, with 9 bases separating them. The germline CDR1 and CDR2 sequences are DFQATT and SNEGSKA (reference sequence). The CDR3 is 11 residues long. The CDR3, as DNA: TGCAGTGCCCCCACGGTCTACGAGCAGTACTTC. Translated, it gives CSAPTVYEQYF.

The chain is built from TRBV12-3 or TRBV12-4 and TRBJ2-1; 7 bases are shared with TRBD1. The CDR3 sequence is 17 residues long. The V gene end was trimmed by 6 bases and the J gene end by 2 bases; junction bases not matched to a gene: 13. The CDR3 here is CASSSTLRDSAYNEQFF. The CDR3 nucleotides are TGTGCCAGCAGCTCAACACTTAGGGACAGCGCCTACAATGAGCAGTTCTTC.

There are a few counts of this clonotype. The chain carries TRBV29-1 and TRBJ1-2, with D tentatively TRBD1 (6 bases). The V gene's germline CDR1 is SQVTM and CDR2 ANQGSEA. Deletions cut 6 bases from V and 3 bases from J, with 17 bases between. CDR3 length equals 14 residues. The CDR3 bases are TGCAGCGTGAGGGACACCGAGTTTCACTATGGCTACACCTTC. Its translation is CSVRDTEFHYGYTF.

The table lists this clonotype with a few counts. The chain employs TRBV5-1 and TRBJ2-1; D possibly matches TRBD1 or TRBD2 (5 bases each). CDR1 and CDR2 from the germline V gene are SGHRS and YFSETQ. This CDR3 is built from 16 residues. The V end was cut by 5 bases, the J end by 3 bases, with 18 bases between. The CDR3 region is CASRKSGPGLYNEQFF. For the CDR3, the DNA is TGCGCCAGCAGAAAATCAGGGCCGGGGCTCTACAATGAGCAGTTCTTC.

Only a few counts were recorded for this clonotype. The genes are TRBV5-1 and TRBJ2-7; possibly TRBD1 or TRBD2 for D (5 bases each). Germline assignment: CDR1 SGHRS and CDR2 YFSETQ. V gave up 0 bases and J gave up 5 bases, with 9 bases separating them. This CDR3 comprises 13 residues. CDR3 DNA sequence: TGCGCCAGCAGCTTGGTACTAGGGGACGAGCAGTACTTC. This gives the protein CASSLVLGDEQYF.

This clonotype was counted ten times or more. J is TRBJ1-1 and V is TRBV12-3 or TRBV12-4, with D unresolved. The CDR3 is 14 amino acids. V lost 2 bases and J 0 bases, leaving 7 bases between the germline ends. The CDR3 sequence: CASSLYTLNTEAFF. The CDR3 region has the DNA TGTGCCAGCAGTTTATACACCTTGAACACTGAAGCTTTCTTT.

This clonotype was picked up many times. This chain connects TRBV20-1 to TRBJ2-7; 10 nucleotides line up with TRBD2. Germline CDR1 DFQATT, CDR2 SNEGSKA (reference sequence). The CDR3 totals 14 residues. After removal of 0 bases from V and 6 bases from J, the junction contained 5 bases not matched to a gene. This chain's CDR3 is CSARDLAGVIEQYF. The CDR3 region has the DNA TGCAGTGCTAGAGATCTAGCGGGAGTGATCGAGCAGTACTTC.

This clonotype was observed a few times. The rearrangement links TRBV7-3 to TRBJ2-2; D unclear. The CDR3 consists of 13 residues. V was shortened by 2 bases and J by 7 bases, with 8 bases between the two germline ends. CDR1 SGHTA and CDR2 FQGTGA come from the germline V gene. This chain's CDR3 is CASSLPENGELFF. In DNA form, the CDR3 reads TGTGCCAGCAGCTTACCGGAGAACGGGGAGCTGTTTTTT.

This clonotype came up a few times. This chain connects TRBV6-5 to TRBJ2-1; no clear D gene. Trimming removed 0 bases from V and 9 bases from J, with 3 bases in between. The germline gives CDR1 MNHEY, CDR2 SVGAGI. The CDR3 is 11 residues long. CDR3 DNA: TGTGCCAGCAGTTACTCAACTGAGCAGTTCTTC. Translation: CASSYSTEQFF.

This clonotype was observed a few times. A read error may explain this, as a much larger clone is one base away. The V gene is TRBV12-3 or TRBV12-4, the J gene TRBJ2-3, with 14 bases matching TRBD2. The CDR3 has 18 amino acids. The CDR3 region has the DNA TGTGCCCGCAGTCCTACCGGGACTAGCGGGGGCCGCACAGATACGCAGTATTTT. It encodes CARSPTGTSGGRTDTQYF.

This clonotype occurred a few times. The rearrangement joins TRBV27 to TRBJ2-3; possibly TRBD2 for D (5 bases). In germline, CDR1 is MNHEY, CDR2 SMNVEV (reference sequence). Deletions cut 2 bases from V and 6 bases from J, with 9 bases between. This CDR3 has 13 amino acids. This chain's CDR3 is CASSLPGYDTQYF. In DNA, the CDR3 is TGTGCCAGCAGTTTACCGGGGTACGATACGCAGTATTTT.

This clonotype was recorded at least ten times. J is TRBJ2-3 and V is TRBV11-2; D not resolved. The CDR3 covers 13 residues. The germline CDR1 and CDR2 sequences are SGHAT and FQNNGV. V gave up 4 bases and J gave up 4 bases, with 9 bases separating them. The CDR3 sequence: CASSSYHPDTQYF. In DNA, the CDR3 is TGTGCCAGCAGCTCCTACCACCCAGATACGCAGTATTTT.

This clonotype came up a few times. CDR3 DNA: TGTGCCAGCAGCCAAGAGGAATGGCTTGATAATGGCTACACCTTC. Translation gives CASSQEEWLDNGYTF. The genes are TRBV3-1 and TRBJ1-2; D not certain. The CDR3 is 15 amino acids. The V gene's germline CDR1 is LGHDT and CDR2 YNNKEL (reference sequence). V dropped 0 bases and J dropped 6 bases, with 14 bases sitting between them.

The chain couples TRBV15 to TRBJ2-1; TRBD2 matches at 7 bases. CDR1 is LNHNV and CDR2 is YYDKDF in the germline V gene (reference sequence). CDR3 length equals 13 residues. Unmatched junction bases numbered 6, after V lost 5 bases and J lost 8 bases. CDR3 DNA: TGTGCCACCAGCCTGCGGGAGCGCGATGAGCAGTTCTTC. Its protein product is CATSLRERDEQFF. The whole variable domain, remainder taken from reference TRBV15 and TRBJ2-1, is DAMVIQNPRYQVTQFGKPVTLSCSQTLNHNVMYWYQQKSSQAPKLLFHYYDKDFNNEADTPDNFQSRRPNTSFCFLDIRSPGLGDTAMYLCATSLRERDEQFFGPGTRLTVL.

In its sample, this clonotype was seen many times. The chain is built from TRBV5-1 and TRBJ2-1; no reliable D call. Germline CDR1 SGHRS, CDR2 YFSETQ. Trimming removed 0 bases from V and 5 bases from J, with 15 bases in between. CDR3 length: 16 amino acids. The CDR3 here is CASSLEGRPANNEQFF. CDR3 in DNA: TGCGCCAGCAGCTTGGAAGGCCGACCAGCTAACAATGAGCAGTTCTTC. Filled out from reference TRBV5-1 and TRBJ2-1, the complete variable domain reads KAGVTQTPRYLIKTRGQQVTLSCSPISGHRSVSWYQQTPGQGLQFLFEYFSETQRNKGNFPGRFSGRQFSNSRSEMNVSTLELGDSALYLCASSLEGRPANNEQFFGPGTRLTVL.

CDR3 region: CASSSDRGIFTEAFF. CDR3 DNA sequence: TGTGCCAGTAGTTCCGATCGGGGGATTTTCACTGAAGCTTTCTTT. The V and J genes are TRBV19 and TRBJ1-1; a weak D match, TRBD1 (5 bases). From germline, CDR1 is LNHDA and CDR2 SQIVND (reference sequence). The CDR3 spans 15 residues. V dropped 5 bases and J dropped 4 bases, with 17 bases sitting between them.

This clonotype showed up many times. This chain connects TRBV11-2 to TRBJ2-5; D gene unclear. This CDR3 contains 14 residues. The germline CDR1 and CDR2 sequences are SGHAT and FQNNGV. Between the trimmed V and J ends, which lost 6 bases and 5 bases, there was a span of 16 bases. The CDR3 DNA is TGTGCCAGCAGTTCGCTCCCGCTTTTTGAGACCCAGTACTTC. Amino acids: CASSSLPLFETQYF. The variable domain in full, with the rest retrieved from reference TRBV11-2 and TRBJ2-5, is EAGVAQSPRYKIIEKRQSVAFWCNPISGHATLYWYQQILGQGPKLLIQFQNNGVVDDSQLPKDRFSAERLKGVDSTLKIQPAKLEDSAVYLCASSSLPLFETQYFGPGTRLLVL.

This clonotype was counted between two and nine times. The CDR3 DNA sequence: TGTGCCAGCAGTTCCGTTTCTCGTGAGCAGTTCTTC. As protein: CASSSVSREQFF. This chain links TRBV6-5 with TRBJ2-1; no firm D call. CDR1 is MNHEY and CDR2 is SVGAGI in the germline V gene. CDR3 length equals 12 residues. V gave up 4 bases and J gave up 9 bases, with 10 bases separating them.

This clonotype turned up a few times. The chain carries TRBV10-3 and TRBJ2-1, with D unresolved. The ends were cut back, 0 bases at V and 9 bases at J, with 12 bases in the middle. CDR1 ENHRY and CDR2 SYGVKD come from the germline V gene. This CDR3 contains 14 residues. The CDR3 DNA is TGTGCCATCAGTGAGTCGAAAGGGCCGGGTGAGCAGTTCTTC. Amino acids: CAISESKGPGEQFF.

The chain has TRBV4-3 and TRBJ2-1; 7 bases match TRBD2. Unmatched junction bases numbered 5, after V lost 0 bases and J lost 3 bases. The CDR3 is 16 amino acids. The germline V gene encodes CDR1 LGHNA and CDR2 YSLEER. The DNA of the CDR3 is TGCGCCAGCAGCCAAGATCGACTAGCACACTACAATGAGCAGTTCTTC. It translates to CASSQDRLAHYNEQFF.

This clonotype has at least ten counts. The rearrangement links TRBV28 to TRBJ2-7; 8 bases agree with TRBD1. CDR3 length equals 15 residues. Per the germline V gene, CDR1 is MDHEN and CDR2 is SYDVKM. V shed 5 bases, J shed 2 bases, and the junction held 8 bases outside the gene matches. The CDR3 here is CASSPGRTGPYEQYF. CDR3 coding DNA: TGTGCCAGCAGTCCGGGTAGGACAGGGCCCTACGAGCAGTACTTC.

This clonotype was seen repeatedly, ten times or more. The chain joins TRBV7-9 to TRBJ2-1; D is ambiguous. Germline V gives CDR1 SEHNR, CDR2 FQNEAQ (reference sequence). V gave up 1 base and J gave up 4 bases, with 2 bases separating them. The CDR3 runs to 12 residues. This chain's CDR3 is CASSLGYNEQFF. CDR3 DNA sequence: TGTGCCAGCAGCTTAGGTTACAATGAGCAGTTCTTC.